The 2 T cell receptor beta chains given below trace back to one sample, sequenced in a study of cytomegalovirus exposure and HLA in healthy donors. The PCR contained 60 Vbeta and 13 Jbeta primers. Only in-frame clones appear in the TCRdb table, and some are missing; sequencing was by immunoSEQ multiplex PCR. The top ten clones hold approximately 10% of a sample with about 140,000 clones, 75% of them seen once. The sample was PBMCs. The receptors originated from a young man in good health and CMV-seropositive.

The CDR3 region is CASSVESGDTGELFF. CDR3 bases: TGTGCCAGCAGCGTAGAGTCGGGGGACACCGGGGAGCTGTTTTTT. The chain uses TRBV9 and TRBJ2-2; a weak D match, TRBD2 (6 bases). The length of the CDR3 is 15 residues. Trimming pared 0 bases from V and 3 bases from J, leaving 9 bases between. The germline CDR1 and CDR2 sequences are SGDLS and YYNGEE.

The chain uses TRBV29-1 and TRBJ2-7; TRBD2 matches at 8 bases. With V trimmed by 5 bases and J by 0 bases, 15 bases remained unmatched. Germline values: CDR1 SQVTM, CDR2 ANQGSEA. This CDR3 spans 17 amino acids. The CDR3 spells CSVLLAGGMSSSYEQYF. For the CDR3, the DNA is TGCAGCGTTCTTCTCGCGGGAGGAATGTCAAGCTCCTACGAGCAGTACTTC.